A single sample is the source of the 16 T cell receptor beta chains below, sequenced in a study of T cells after yellow fever vaccination. TCRdb independently ran MiXCR on the 5' RACE reads; one entry per CDR3 protein. The table lists some 420,000 distinct CDR3 sequences, about 19% of them singletons. This material consisted of PBMCs, taken before the yellow fever booster vaccination. The receptors here all came from a young man who received the YFV17D yellow fever vaccine.

V usage is TRBV6-1 and J usage is TRBJ2-6; D not certain. Germline V CDR1 and CDR2: MNHNS, SASEGT. CDR3 length: 13 amino acids. CDR3 sequence (DNA): TGTGCTGTCAAGGACTCTGGGGCCAACGTCCTGACTTTC. Translated: CAVKDSGANVLTF.

This clonotype was detected only a few times. The chain joins TRBV13 to TRBJ1-2, with D tentatively TRBD1 (5 bases). Trimming took off 4 bases at V and 3 bases at J, with 18 bases between the two ends. In germline, CDR1 is PRHDT, CDR2 FYEKMQ (reference sequence). This CDR3 spans 16 amino acids. The CDR3 region is CASSSTGQRGDYGYTF. CDR3 nucleotides: TGTGCCAGCAGCTCAACCGGCCAACGGGGGGACTATGGCTACACCTTC.

This clonotype was seen repeatedly, ten times or more. The rearrangement links TRBV6-5 to TRBJ1-6; 7 bases map to TRBD1. This CDR3 comprises 18 residues. Germline V gene data show CDR1 as MNHEY and CDR2 as SVGAGI. The junction had 20 bases not matched to a gene; V was cut back by 6 bases and J by 9 bases. CDR3 nucleotide sequence: TGTGCCAGCAGCCGGGCTCTCGGACAGGCCGGAGGGATTTCACCCCTCCACTTT. As protein: CASSRALGQAGGISPLHF.

This chain connects TRBV7-9 to TRBJ2-5; TRBD1 matches 9 bases. This CDR3 spans 17 amino acids. V shed 2 bases, J shed 4 bases, and the junction held 11 bases outside the gene matches. In germline, CDR1 is SEHNR, CDR2 FQNEAQ (reference sequence). The CDR3 here is CASSLFRTGEARETQYF. The CDR3 DNA sequence: TGTGCCAGCAGCTTATTTAGGACAGGGGAGGCGCGAGAGACCCAGTACTTC.

Only a few counts were recorded for this clonotype. The rearrangement uses TRBV28 and TRBJ1-2; D not certain. V lost 3 bases and J 2 bases, leaving 16 bases between the germline ends. Germline lookup yields CDR1 MDHEN and CDR2 SYDVKM. This CDR3 spans 16 amino acids. DNA of the CDR3: TGTGCCAGCAGTTTGGGATACGCGTGGGGAAACTATGGCTACACCTTC. It specifies CASSLGYAWGNYGYTF.

The V gene is TRBV6-1, the J gene TRBJ1-6, with D unresolved. CDR1 and CDR2 (germline): MNHNS, SASEGT. V was trimmed by 7 bases and J by 0 bases, leaving 10 bases between them. The CDR3 spans 15 residues. The CDR3: CASKSEGSYNSPLHF. In DNA, the CDR3 is TGTGCCAGCAAGAGTGAGGGCTCCTATAATTCACCCCTCCACTTT.

This clonotype was seen at least ten times. The chain couples TRBV29-1 to TRBJ2-3, with 11 bases that match TRBD2. Germline CDR1 reads SQVTM; CDR2 reads ANQGSEA. The CDR3 length is 15 residues. Trimming at V came to 3 bases and at J to 5 bases, leaving 7 bases not matched to a gene. CDR3 amino acids: CSVELAGGPGDTQYF. CDR3 sequence (DNA): TGCAGCGTTGAGCTAGCGGGGGGTCCGGGAGATACGCAGTATTTT.

This clonotype occurred a few times. The J gene is TRBJ1-5, the V gene TRBV20-1, with D tentatively TRBD1 (5 bases). Trimming stripped 3 bases from V and 6 bases from J, with 12 bases between. Germline-derived CDR1 and CDR2 are DFQATT and SNEGSKA (reference sequence). CDR3 length: 13 residues. CDR3 nucleotides: TGCAGTGCTAGCAGAGGGGATATTCAGCCCCAGCATTTT. Translating gives CSASRGDIQPQHF.

The chain joins TRBV6-1 to TRBJ2-5; TRBD2 might be the D (5 bases). The germline V gene has CDR1 MNHNS and CDR2 SASEGT. This CDR3 region has 15 residues. V was trimmed by 0 bases and J by 2 bases, leaving 10 bases between them. CDR3 DNA sequence: TGTGCCAGCAGTGAAGCTCCGGGAATTCAAGAGACCCAGTACTTC. Its protein product is CASSEAPGIQETQYF.

V gene TRBV20-1 combines with J gene TRBJ2-5, with unresolved D. The CDR3 has 12 residues. Germline assignment: CDR1 DFQATT and CDR2 SNEGSKA (reference sequence). V was shortened by 3 bases and J by 2 bases, with 7 bases between the two germline ends. The CDR3 DNA is TGCAGTGCTAGGCGTCATCAAGAGACCCAGTACTTC. It yields the protein CSARRHQETQYF.

This chain uses TRBV7-2 with TRBJ2-5, with D possibly being TRBD1 or TRBD2 (5 bases each). The CDR3 consists of 15 residues. In germline, CDR1 is SGHTA, CDR2 FQGNSA. V shed 5 bases and J shed 4 bases, with 17 bases lying between them. The CDR3 is CASSPIGTAGETQYF. As DNA, the CDR3 is TGTGCCAGCAGCCCGATAGGGACGGCGGGAGAGACCCAGTACTTC.

The chain couples TRBV6-2 or TRBV6-3 to TRBJ2-7; 10 bases line up with TRBD1. Trimming took 6 bases from V and 2 from J; bases not matched to a gene: 7. Germline-derived CDR1 and CDR2 are MNHEY and SVGEGT. CDR3 length equals 15 residues. The CDR3 region is CASRLTGGDAYEQYF. CDR3 nucleotide sequence: TGTGCCAGCAGATTGACAGGGGGCGATGCCTACGAGCAGTACTTC.

This clonotype was observed a few times. The chain has TRBV7-6 and TRBJ2-5; D is unclear. CDR3 size: 12 residues. The V gene lost 4 bases and the J gene lost 11 bases, with 14 bases spanning the gap. CDR1 is SGHVS and CDR2 is FNYEAQ in the germline V gene. The CDR3 DNA reads as TGTGCCAGCAGCTCAGAGACTTTGGGACAGTACTTC. Its translation is CASSSETLGQYF. Based on the CDR3 plus reference TRBV7-6 and TRBJ2-5, the full variable domain is GAGVSQSPRYKVTKRGQDVALRCDPISGHVSLYWYRQALGQGPEFLTYFNYEAQQDKSGLPNDRFSAERPEGSISTLTIQRTEQRDSAMYRCASSSETLGQYFGPGTRLLVL.

The table lists this clonotype with a few counts. The chain is built from TRBV2 and TRBJ2-1; D not certain. Germline loops: CDR1 SNHLY, CDR2 FYNNEI. The length of the CDR3 is 12 residues. Trimming pared 7 bases from V and 9 bases from J, leaving 13 bases between. The CDR3 coding sequence is TGTGCCAGCATTTTAAAGGGTAGTGAGCAGTTCTTC. It encodes CASILKGSEQFF.

This clonotype appeared a single time. The chain links TRBV6-1 to TRBJ2-5, with D tentatively TRBD1 (6 bases). The CDR3 runs 11 residues. Germline CDR1 MNHNS, CDR2 SASEGT. Between the trimmed V and J ends, which lost 11 bases and 2 bases, there was a span of 9 bases. CDR3 amino acids: CAVRGQETQYF. The CDR3 region has the DNA TGTGCCGTCAGGGGTCAAGAGACCCAGTACTTC.

The V call is TRBV18, the J call TRBJ2-3; no firm D call. Germline CDR1 reads KGHSH; CDR2 reads LQKENI. Trimming stripped 0 bases from V and 11 bases from J, with 15 bases between. The CDR3 is made up of 14 amino acids. The CDR3 nucleotides are TGTGCCAGCTCACCACCCGGCACACCACTGGGGCAGTATTTT. It encodes CASSPPGTPLGQYF. Supplemented by reference TRBV18 and TRBJ2-3, the full variable domain reads NAGVMQNPRHLVRRRGQEARLRCSPMKGHSHVYWYRQLPEEGLKFMVYLQKENIIDESGMPKERFSAEFPKEGPSILRIQQVVRGDSAAYFCASSPPGTPLGQYFGPGTRLTVL.